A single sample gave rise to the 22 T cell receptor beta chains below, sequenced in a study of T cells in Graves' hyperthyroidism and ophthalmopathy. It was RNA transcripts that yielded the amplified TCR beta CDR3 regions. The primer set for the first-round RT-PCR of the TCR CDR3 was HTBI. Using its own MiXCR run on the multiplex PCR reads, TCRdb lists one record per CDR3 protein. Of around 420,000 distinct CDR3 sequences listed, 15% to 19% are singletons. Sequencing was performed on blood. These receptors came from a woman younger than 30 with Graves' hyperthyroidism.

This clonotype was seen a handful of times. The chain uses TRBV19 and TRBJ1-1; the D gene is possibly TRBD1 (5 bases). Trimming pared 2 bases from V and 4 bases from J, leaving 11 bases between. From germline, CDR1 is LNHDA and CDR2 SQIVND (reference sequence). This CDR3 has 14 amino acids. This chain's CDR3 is CASSIKLGGTEAFF. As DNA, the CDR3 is TGTGCCAGTAGTATAAAGCTCGGGGGCACTGAAGCTTTCTTT. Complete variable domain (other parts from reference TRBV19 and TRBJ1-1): DGGITQSPKYLFRKEGQNVTLSCEQNLNHDAMYWYRQDPGQGLRLIYYSQIVNDFQKGDIAEGYSVSREKKESFPLTVTSAQKNPTAFYLCASSIKLGGTEAFFGQGTRLTVV.

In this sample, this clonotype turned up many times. DNA for the CDR3: TGTGCCAGCAGCGTAGCTACGAGGAATTATGGCTACACCTTC. Encoded protein: CASSVATRNYGYTF. The chain combines TRBV9 with TRBJ1-2; D gene uncertain. The CDR3 length is 14 residues. V lost 0 bases and J lost 5, with 11 bases in between. CDR1 is SGDLS, CDR2 YYNGEE, per germline.

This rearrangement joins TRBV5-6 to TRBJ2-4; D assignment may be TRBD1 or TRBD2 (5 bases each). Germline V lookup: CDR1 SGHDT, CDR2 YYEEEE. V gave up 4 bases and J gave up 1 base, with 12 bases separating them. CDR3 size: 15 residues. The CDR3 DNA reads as TGTGCCAGCAGCCTCAGGGAGATGGCCAAAAACATTCAGTACTTC. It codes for CASSLREMAKNIQYF.

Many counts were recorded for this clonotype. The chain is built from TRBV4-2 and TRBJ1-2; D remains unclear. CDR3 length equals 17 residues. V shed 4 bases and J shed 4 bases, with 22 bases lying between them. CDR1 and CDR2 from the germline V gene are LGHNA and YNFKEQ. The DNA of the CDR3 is TGTGCCAGCAGCCGCCTAGGATCCCACCGAAACTCCTATGGCTACACCTTC. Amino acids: CASSRLGSHRNSYGYTF.

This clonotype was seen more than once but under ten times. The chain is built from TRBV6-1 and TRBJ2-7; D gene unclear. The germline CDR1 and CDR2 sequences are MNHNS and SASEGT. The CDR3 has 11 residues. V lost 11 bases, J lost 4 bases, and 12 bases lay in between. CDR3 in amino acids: CAVARGYEQYF. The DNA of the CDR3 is TGTGCCGTGGCCCGTGGTTACGAGCAGTACTTC.

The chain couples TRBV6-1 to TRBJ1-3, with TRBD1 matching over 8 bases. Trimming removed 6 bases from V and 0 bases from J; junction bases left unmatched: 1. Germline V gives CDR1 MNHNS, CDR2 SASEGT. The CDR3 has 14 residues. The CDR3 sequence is CASRDRVSGNTIYF. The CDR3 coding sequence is TGTGCCAGCAGGGACAGGGTCTCTGGAAACACCATATATTTT.

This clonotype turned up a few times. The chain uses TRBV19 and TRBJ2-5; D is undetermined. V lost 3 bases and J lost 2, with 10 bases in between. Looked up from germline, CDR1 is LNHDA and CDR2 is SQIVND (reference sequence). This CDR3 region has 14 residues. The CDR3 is CASSISRHQETQYF. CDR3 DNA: TGTGCCAGTAGTATTTCCCGGCATCAAGAGACCCAGTACTTC.

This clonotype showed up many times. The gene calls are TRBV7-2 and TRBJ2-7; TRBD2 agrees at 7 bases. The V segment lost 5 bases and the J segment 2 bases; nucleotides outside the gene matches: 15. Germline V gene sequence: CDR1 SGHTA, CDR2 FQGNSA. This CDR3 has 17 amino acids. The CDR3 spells CASSRPGLMPRAYEQYF. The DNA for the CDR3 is TGTGCCAGCAGCCGCCCGGGACTAATGCCGAGGGCCTACGAGCAGTACTTC.

The DNA for the CDR3 is TGTGCCAGCAGTGACAGCACGGCTAGTCGGGGCTACACCTTC. Encoded protein: CASSDSTASRGYTF. The chain has TRBV12-3 or TRBV12-4 and TRBJ1-2; tentative D call: TRBD1 (5 bases). The V end was cut by 5 bases, the J end by 8 bases, with 18 bases between. CDR3 size: 14 residues.

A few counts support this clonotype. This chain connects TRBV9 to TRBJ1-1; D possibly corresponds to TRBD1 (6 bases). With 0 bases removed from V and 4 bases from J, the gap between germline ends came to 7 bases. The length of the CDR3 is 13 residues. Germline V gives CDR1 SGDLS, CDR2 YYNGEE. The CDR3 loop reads CASSVGGATEAFF. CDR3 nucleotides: TGTGCCAGCAGCGTAGGGGGGGCCACTGAAGCTTTCTTT.

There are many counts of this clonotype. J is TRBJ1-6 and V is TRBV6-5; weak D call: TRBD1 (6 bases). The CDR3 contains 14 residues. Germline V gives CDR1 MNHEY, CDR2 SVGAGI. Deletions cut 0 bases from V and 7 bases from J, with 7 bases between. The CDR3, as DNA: TGTGCCAGCAGTTACTCAACAGGGAATTCACCCCTCCACTTT. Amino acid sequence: CASSYSTGNSPLHF.

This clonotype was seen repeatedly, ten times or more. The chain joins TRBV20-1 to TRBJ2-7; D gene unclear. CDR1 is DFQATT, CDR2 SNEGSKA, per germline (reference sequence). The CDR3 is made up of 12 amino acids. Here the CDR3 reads CRTMSPGYEQYF. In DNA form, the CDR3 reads TGCAGAACGATGTCACCCGGCTACGAGCAGTACTTC.

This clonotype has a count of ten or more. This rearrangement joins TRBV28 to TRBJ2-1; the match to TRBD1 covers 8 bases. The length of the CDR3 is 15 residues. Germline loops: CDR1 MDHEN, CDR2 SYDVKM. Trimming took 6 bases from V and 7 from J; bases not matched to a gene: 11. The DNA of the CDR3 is TGTGCCAGCAGGCCGACCGGGACAGGCGCTAATGAGCAGTTCTTC. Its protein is CASRPTGTGANEQFF.

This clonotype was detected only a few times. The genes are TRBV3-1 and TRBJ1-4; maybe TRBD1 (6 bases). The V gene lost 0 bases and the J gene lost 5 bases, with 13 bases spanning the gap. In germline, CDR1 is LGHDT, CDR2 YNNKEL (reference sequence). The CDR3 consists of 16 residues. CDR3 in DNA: TGTGCCAGCAGCCAAGACGAGGCCGGACAGAATGAAAAACTGTTTTTT. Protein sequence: CASSQDEAGQNEKLFF.

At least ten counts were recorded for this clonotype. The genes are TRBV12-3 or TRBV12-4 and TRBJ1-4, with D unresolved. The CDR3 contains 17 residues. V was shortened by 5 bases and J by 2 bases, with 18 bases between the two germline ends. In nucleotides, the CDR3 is TGTGCCAGCAGTCTGTCCTTGGCAGGCGGGACTAATGAAAAACTGTTTTTT. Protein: CASSLSLAGGTNEKLFF.

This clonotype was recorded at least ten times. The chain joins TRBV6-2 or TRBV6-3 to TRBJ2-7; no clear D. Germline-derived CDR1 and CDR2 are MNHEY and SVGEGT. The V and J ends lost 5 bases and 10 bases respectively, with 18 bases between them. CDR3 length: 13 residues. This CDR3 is CASSRLLHVDQYF. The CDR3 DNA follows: TGTGCCAGCAGTCGGTTGCTCCATGTGGATCAGTACTTC.

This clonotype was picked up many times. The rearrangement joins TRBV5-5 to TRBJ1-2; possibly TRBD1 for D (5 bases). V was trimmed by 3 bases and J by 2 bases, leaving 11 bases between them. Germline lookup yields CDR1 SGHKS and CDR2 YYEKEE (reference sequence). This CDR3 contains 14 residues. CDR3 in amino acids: CASSSTQGNYGYTF. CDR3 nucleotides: TGTGCCAGCAGCTCGACCCAGGGAAACTATGGCTACACCTTC. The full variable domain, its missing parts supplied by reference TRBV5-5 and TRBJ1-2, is DAGVTQSPTHLIKTRGQQVTLRCSPISGHKSVSWYQQVLGQGPQFIFQYYEKEERGRGNFPDRFSARQFPNYSSELNVNALLLGDSALYLCASSSTQGNYGYTFGSGTRLTVV.

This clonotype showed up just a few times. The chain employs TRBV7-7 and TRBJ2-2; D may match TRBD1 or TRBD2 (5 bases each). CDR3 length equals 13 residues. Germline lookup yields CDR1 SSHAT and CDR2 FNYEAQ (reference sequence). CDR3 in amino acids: CASSNEGTGELFF. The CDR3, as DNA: TGTGCTAGCTCAAATGAGGGGACCGGGGAGCTGTTTTTT.

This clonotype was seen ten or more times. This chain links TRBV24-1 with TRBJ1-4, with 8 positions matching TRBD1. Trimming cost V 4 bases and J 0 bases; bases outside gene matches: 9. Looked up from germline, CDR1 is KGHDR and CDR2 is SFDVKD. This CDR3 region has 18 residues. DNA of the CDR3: TGTGCCACCAGTGACCCGAGGGACAGGTCTGCAACTAATGAAAAACTGTTTTTT. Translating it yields CATSDPRDRSATNEKLFF.

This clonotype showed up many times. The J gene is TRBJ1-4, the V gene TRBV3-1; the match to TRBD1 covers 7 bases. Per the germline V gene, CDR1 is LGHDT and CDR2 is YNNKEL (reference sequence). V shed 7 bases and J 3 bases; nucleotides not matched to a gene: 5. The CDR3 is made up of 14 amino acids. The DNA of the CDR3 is TGTGCCAGCAAAAAAGGGACAGCTAATGAAAAACTGTTTTTT. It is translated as CASKKGTANEKLFF.

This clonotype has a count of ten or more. This CDR3 reads CASSVDTQVDEQYF. The CDR3 nucleotides are TGCGCCAGCAGCGTGGATACTCAGGTGGACGAGCAGTACTTC. This chain connects TRBV5-1 to TRBJ2-7; D call uncertain. The CDR3 runs 14 residues. Germline assignment: CDR1 SGHRS and CDR2 YFSETQ. The V gene lost 4 bases and the J gene lost 5 bases, with 16 bases spanning the gap.

The CDR3 DNA reads TGCAGTGCAAAGCTCAGGGGAAAGTCTGAAGCTTTCTTT. Translated: CSAKLRGKSEAFF. The genes are TRBV20-1 and TRBJ1-1; D perhaps matches TRBD1 (6 bases). Germline V gene sequence: CDR1 DFQATT, CDR2 SNEGSKA (reference sequence). V lost 6 bases and J lost 6, with 17 bases in between. The CDR3 has 13 residues.